These 8 T cell receptor beta chains originate from one sample sequenced in a study of T-cell reconstitution after alpha-beta-depleted transplantation in children. Construction of the TCRbeta library involved unique molecular identifiers. TCRdb independently ran MiXCR on the PCR reads; one entry per CDR3 protein. In the table there are roughly 500,000 distinct CDR3 sequences, approximately 30% of which are singletons. Here the sequenced sample was PBMCs from the stem cell graft donor, taken from the stem cell graft. Every receptor here comes from a human donor who donated a stem cell graft to a child with aplastic anemia.

The V call is TRBV2, the J call TRBJ2-3, with 10 bases aligning to TRBD2. The CDR3 is 15 amino acids. Germline V gene sequence: CDR1 SNHLY, CDR2 FYNNEI. The V segment lost 6 bases and the J segment 3 bases; nucleotides outside the gene matches: 6. This CDR3 reads CASRGTSVRTDTQYF. The CDR3 nucleotides read TGTGCCAGCAGGGGGACTAGCGTCAGGACAGATACGCAGTATTTT.

The chain employs TRBV20-1 and TRBJ2-3, with D perhaps TRBD2 (5 bases). The CDR3 covers 13 residues. The V end was cut by 2 bases, the J end by 4 bases, with 10 bases between. Germline CDR1 reads DFQATT; CDR2 reads SNEGSKA (reference sequence). CDR3 DNA sequence: TGCAGTGCTAGAACACTAGTCCCAGATACGCAGTATTTT. Its translation is CSARTLVPDTQYF.

The chain uses TRBV18 and TRBJ1-2; 9 bases align to TRBD1. The CDR3 runs to 16 residues. V trimming: 4 bases; J trimming: 5 bases; junction bases outside the gene matches: 11. Germline assignment: CDR1 KGHSH and CDR2 LQKENI. The CDR3 region is CASSLDRDRVRYGYTF. The CDR3 DNA follows: TGTGCCAGCTCACTTGACCGGGACAGGGTTCGGTATGGCTACACCTTC.

The chain carries TRBV29-1 and TRBJ1-2, with D unclear. This CDR3 comprises 12 residues. Germline loops: CDR1 SQVTM, CDR2 ANQGSEA. V was pared by 5 bases and J by 4 bases, with 11 bases between. The CDR3 loop reads CSVREGGYGYTF. CDR3 nucleotides: TGCAGCGTTAGGGAGGGCGGCTATGGCTACACCTTC.

The chain recombines TRBV2 with TRBJ2-1; no clear D. Germline V gives CDR1 SNHLY, CDR2 FYNNEI. V was cut by 6 bases and J by 1 base, with 7 bases left in between. The length of the CDR3 is 13 residues. The DNA for the CDR3 is TGTGCCAGCAGACAGCTATCCTACAATGAGCAGTTCTTC. This sequence encodes CASRQLSYNEQFF.

This chain uses TRBV15 with TRBJ2-3, with D uncertain. Trimming stripped 0 bases from V and 0 bases from J, with 7 bases between. Looked up from germline, CDR1 is LNHNV and CDR2 is YYDKDF (reference sequence). The CDR3 totals 15 residues. The CDR3 loop reads CATSREGKSTDTQYF. Here the CDR3 DNA reads TGTGCCACCAGCAGAGAAGGGAAAAGCACAGATACGCAGTATTTT.

The rearrangement links TRBV5-6 to TRBJ2-7; D is perhaps TRBD1 or TRBD2 (6 bases each). The V end was cut by 2 bases, the J end by 6 bases, with 18 bases between. Germline V lookup: CDR1 SGHDT, CDR2 YYEEEE. The CDR3 consists of 15 residues. The CDR3 DNA is TGTGCCAGCAGCTTCTCCGGGGGCCGGTGGAGCGAGCAGTACGTC. Residues: CASSFSGGRWSEQYV.

The CDR3, as DNA: TGTGCCAGCAGTGAAGACTGGACTCTGAACACTGAAGCTTTCTTT. It codes for CASSEDWTLNTEAFF. The rearrangement links TRBV6-1 to TRBJ1-1, with D uncertain. Trimming shortened V by 1 base and J by 0 bases, and 9 bases separated the two germline ends. The CDR3 loop spans 15 amino acids. CDR1 is MNHNS and CDR2 is SASEGT in the germline V gene.